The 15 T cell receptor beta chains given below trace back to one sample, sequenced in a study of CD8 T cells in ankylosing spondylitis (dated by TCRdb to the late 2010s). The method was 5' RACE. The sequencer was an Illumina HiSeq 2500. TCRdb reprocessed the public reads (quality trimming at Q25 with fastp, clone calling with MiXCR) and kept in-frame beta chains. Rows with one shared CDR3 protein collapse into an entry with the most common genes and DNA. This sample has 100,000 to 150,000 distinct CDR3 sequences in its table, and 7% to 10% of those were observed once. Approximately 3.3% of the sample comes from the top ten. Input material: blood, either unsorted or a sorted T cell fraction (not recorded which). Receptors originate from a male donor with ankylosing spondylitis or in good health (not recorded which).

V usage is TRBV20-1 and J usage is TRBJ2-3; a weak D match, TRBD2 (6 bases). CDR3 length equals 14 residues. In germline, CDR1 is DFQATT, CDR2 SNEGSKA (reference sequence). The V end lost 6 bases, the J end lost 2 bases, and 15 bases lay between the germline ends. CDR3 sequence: CSAKGAGPTDTQYF. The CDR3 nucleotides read TGCAGTGCGAAGGGAGCGGGCCCCACAGATACGCAGTATTTT.

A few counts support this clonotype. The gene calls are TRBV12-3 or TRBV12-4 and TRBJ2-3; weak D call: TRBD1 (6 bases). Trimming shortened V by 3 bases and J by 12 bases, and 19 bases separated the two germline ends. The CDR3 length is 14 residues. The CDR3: CASSFRGSVATQYF. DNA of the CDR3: TGTGCCAGCAGTTTTAGGGGGAGTGTCGCCACTCAGTATTTT.

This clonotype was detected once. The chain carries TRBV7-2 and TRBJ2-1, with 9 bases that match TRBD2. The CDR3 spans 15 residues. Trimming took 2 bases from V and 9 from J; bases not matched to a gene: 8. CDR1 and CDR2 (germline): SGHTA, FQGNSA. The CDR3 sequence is CASSLTVAGVGEQFF. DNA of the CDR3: TGTGCCAGCAGCTTAACGGTAGCGGGAGTTGGTGAGCAGTTCTTC.

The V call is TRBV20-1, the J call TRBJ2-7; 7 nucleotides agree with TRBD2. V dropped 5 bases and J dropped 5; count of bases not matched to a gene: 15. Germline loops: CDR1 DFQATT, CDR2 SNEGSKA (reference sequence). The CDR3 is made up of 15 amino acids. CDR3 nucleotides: TGCAGTGCTTGGACGGGGGGACGCCCAGCCAACGAGCAGTACTTC. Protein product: CSAWTGGRPANEQYF.

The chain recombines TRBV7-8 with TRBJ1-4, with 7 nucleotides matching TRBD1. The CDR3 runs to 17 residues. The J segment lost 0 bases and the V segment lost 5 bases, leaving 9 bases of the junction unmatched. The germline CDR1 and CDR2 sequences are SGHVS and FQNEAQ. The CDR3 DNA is TGTGCCAGCAGCGCCCGGGCCGGGACAGCAACTAATGAAAAACTGTTTTTT. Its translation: CASSARAGTATNEKLFF. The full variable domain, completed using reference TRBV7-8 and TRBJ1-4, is GAGVSQSPRYKVAKRGQDVALRCDPISGHVSLFWYQQALGQGPEFLTYFQNEAQLDKSGLPSDRFFAERPEGSVSTLKIQRTQQEDSAVYLCASSARAGTATNEKLFFGSGTQLSVL.

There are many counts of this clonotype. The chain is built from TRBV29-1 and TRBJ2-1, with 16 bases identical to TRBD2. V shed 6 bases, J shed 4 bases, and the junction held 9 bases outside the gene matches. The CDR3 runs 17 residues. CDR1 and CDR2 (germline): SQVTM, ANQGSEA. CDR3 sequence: CSVAGTSGREKYNEQFF. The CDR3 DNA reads TGCAGCGTAGCCGGGACTAGCGGGAGGGAGAAGTACAATGAGCAGTTCTTC.

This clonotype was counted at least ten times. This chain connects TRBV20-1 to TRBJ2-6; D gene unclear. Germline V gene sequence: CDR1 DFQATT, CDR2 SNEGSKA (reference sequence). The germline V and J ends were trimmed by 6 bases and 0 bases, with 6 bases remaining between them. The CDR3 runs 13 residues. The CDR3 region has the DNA TGCAGTGCCCGGGTCTCTGGGGCCAACGTCCTGACTTTC. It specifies CSARVSGANVLTF.

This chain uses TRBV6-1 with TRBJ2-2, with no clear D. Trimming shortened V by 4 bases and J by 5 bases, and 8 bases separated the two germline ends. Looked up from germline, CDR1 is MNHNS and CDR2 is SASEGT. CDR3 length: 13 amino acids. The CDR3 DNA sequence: TGTGCCAGCAGTGTCACTGAAACCGGGGAGCTGTTTTTT. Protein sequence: CASSVTETGELFF.

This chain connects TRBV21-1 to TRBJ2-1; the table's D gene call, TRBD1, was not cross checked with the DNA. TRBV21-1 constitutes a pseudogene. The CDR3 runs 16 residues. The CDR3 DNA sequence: TGTGCCAGCAGCAAAACGGGACGGGGGGTCGTAGATGAGCAGTTCTTC. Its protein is CASSKTGRGVVDEQFF.

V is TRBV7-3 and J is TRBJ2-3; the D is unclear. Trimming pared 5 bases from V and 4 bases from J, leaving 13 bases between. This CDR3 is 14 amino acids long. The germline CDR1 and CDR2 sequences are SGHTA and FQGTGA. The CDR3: CASSEPGYADTQYF. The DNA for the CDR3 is TGTGCCAGCAGCGAACCCGGTTATGCAGATACGCAGTATTTT.

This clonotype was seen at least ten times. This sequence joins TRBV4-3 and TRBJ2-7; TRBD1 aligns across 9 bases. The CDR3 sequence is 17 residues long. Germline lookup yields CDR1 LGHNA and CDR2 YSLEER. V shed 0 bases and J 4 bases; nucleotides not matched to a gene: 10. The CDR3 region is CASSQEVTGGAGYEQYF. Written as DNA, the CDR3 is TGCGCCAGCAGCCAAGAGGTCACAGGGGGCGCGGGTTACGAGCAGTACTTC.

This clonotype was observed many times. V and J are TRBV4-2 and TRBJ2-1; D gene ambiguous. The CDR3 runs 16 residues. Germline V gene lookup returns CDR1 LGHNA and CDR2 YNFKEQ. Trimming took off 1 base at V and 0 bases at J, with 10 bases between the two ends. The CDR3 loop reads CASSQVSLPSYNEQFF. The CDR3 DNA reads TGTGCCAGCAGCCAAGTGAGCCTACCCTCCTACAATGAGCAGTTCTTC.

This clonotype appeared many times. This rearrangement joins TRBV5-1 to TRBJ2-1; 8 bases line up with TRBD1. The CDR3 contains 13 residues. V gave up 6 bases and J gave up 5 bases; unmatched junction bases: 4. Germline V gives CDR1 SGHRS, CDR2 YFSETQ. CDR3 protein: CASTQTGDNEQFF. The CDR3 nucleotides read TGCGCCAGCACACAGACAGGGGACAATGAGCAGTTCTTC. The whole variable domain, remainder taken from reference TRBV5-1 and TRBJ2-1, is KAGVTQTPRYLIKTRGQQVTLSCSPISGHRSVSWYQQTPGQGLQFLFEYFSETQRNKGNFPGRFSGRQFSNSRSEMNVSTLELGDSALYLCASTQTGDNEQFFGPGTRLTVL.

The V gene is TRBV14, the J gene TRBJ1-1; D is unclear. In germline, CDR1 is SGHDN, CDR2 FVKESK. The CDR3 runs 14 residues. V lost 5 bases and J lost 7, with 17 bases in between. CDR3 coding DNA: TGTGCCAGCAGCAACCAGGTTTTATTCGGTGAAGCTTTCTTT. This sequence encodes CASSNQVLFGEAFF.

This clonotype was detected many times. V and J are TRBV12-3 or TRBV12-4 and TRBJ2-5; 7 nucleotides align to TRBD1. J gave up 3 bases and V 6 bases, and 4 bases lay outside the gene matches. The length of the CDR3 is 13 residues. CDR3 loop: CASSHDREETQYF. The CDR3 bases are TGTGCCAGCAGCCACGACAGGGAAGAGACCCAGTACTTC.